This TCR beta chain was recorded in a study of T cells of healthy individuals. Each CDR3 protein gets one entry after TCRdb re-called the 5' RACE reads with MiXCR. The sample records 53,000 or so distinct CDR3 sequences, roughly 15% being singletons. Trimming left V 0 bases short and J 3 bases short, with 12 bases between. The CDR3 has 16 residues. The germline V gene encodes CDR1 KGHSH and CDR2 LQKENI. The receptor was isolated from a human donor in good health. The chain links TRBV18 to TRBJ1-5; D is ambiguous. CDR3 protein: CASSPPGRGDNQPQHF. The CDR3 nucleotides are TGTGCCAGCTCACCACCTGGGAGAGGCGACAATCAGCCCCAGCATTTT.